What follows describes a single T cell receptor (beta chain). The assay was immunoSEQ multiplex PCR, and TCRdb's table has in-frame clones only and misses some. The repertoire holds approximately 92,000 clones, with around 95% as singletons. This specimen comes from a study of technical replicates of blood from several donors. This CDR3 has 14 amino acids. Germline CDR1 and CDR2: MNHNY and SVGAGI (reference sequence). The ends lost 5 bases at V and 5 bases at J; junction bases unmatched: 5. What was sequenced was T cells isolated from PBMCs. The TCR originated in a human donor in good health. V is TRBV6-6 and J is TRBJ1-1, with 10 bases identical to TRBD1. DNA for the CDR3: TGTGCCAGCAGTGGGGGGACAGGGGAAACTGAAGCTTTCTTT. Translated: CASSGGTGETEAFF.